The 21 T cell receptor beta chains in this list originate from one sample, sequenced in a study of graft-versus-host responses after intestinal transplantation. The repertoire was sequenced with immunoSEQ multiplex PCR; TCRdb's copy has only in-frame clones and lacks some. The data show 40,000 or so clones, over 85% seen once. The sequencing here drew on PBMCs, taken 267 days after transplant. Source of these receptors: a human patient who received an intestinal transplant, so some T cells may come from the graft donor.

The chain links TRBV19 to TRBJ2-7; 9 bases line up with TRBD1. Per germline, CDR1 LNHDA and CDR2 SQIVND (reference sequence). Trimming cost V 6 bases and J 5 bases; bases outside gene matches: 20. The CDR3 runs 18 residues. The CDR3 nucleotides are TGTGCCAGTAGCAATCCAAGCCGGAACAGGGGGCGCAGCGACGAGCAGTACTTC. Translating gives CASSNPSRNRGRSDEQYF. The full variable domain, its missing parts supplied by reference TRBV19 and TRBJ2-7, is DGGITQSPKYLFRKEGQNVTLSCEQNLNHDAMYWYRQDPGQGLRLIYYSQIVNDFQKGDIAEGYSVSREKKESFPLTVTSAQKNPTAFYLCASSNPSRNRGRSDEQYFGPGTRLTVT.

The gene calls are TRBV4-2 and TRBJ2-1, with D maybe TRBD1 (6 bases). The CDR3 totals 13 residues. Germline lookup yields CDR1 LGHNA and CDR2 YNFKEQ. Trimming removed 1 base at V and 6 bases at J, with 7 bases between. The CDR3 nucleotides read TGTGCCAGCAGCCAAGTGACAGGCAATGAGCAGTTCTTC. It codes for CASSQVTGNEQFF.

The CDR3 reads CASSLARVGNQPQHF. Written as DNA, the CDR3 is TGTGCCAGCAGCTTAGCCAGGGTGGGGAATCAGCCCCAGCATTTT. J is TRBJ1-5 and V is TRBV7-8, with D tentatively TRBD1 (5 bases). Germline CDR1 reads SGHVS; CDR2 reads FQNEAQ. The CDR3 runs 15 residues. The V end was cut by 0 bases, the J end by 4 bases, with 10 bases between.

The chain has TRBV7-6 and TRBJ2-5; D gene uncertain. The J call could be wrong; TRBJ2-7 is a better fit for the DNA end. Per the germline V gene, CDR1 is SGHVS and CDR2 is FNYEAQ. The CDR3 has 15 amino acids. The CDR3 protein is CASSLAMGRNYEQYF. CDR3 nucleotide sequence: TGTGCCAGCAGCTTAGCGATGGGCCGGAACTACGAGCAGTACTTC.

The chain employs TRBV11-3 and TRBJ2-1; 7 bases line up with TRBD2. The germline CDR1 and CDR2 sequences are SGHNT and YENEEA. V lost 5 bases, J lost 4 bases, and 8 bases stayed unmatched. CDR3 length: 15 residues. CDR3 residues: CASSPGGGGYNEQFF. The CDR3 nucleotides are TGTGCCAGCAGCCCGGGTGGCGGGGGTTACAATGAGCAGTTCTTC.

V gene TRBV5-1 combines with J gene TRBJ1-2, with a possible D match to TRBD1 (5 bases). Germline CDR1 SGHRS, CDR2 YFSETQ. This CDR3 comprises 15 residues. Trimming removed 0 bases at V and 8 bases at J, with 17 bases between. Written as DNA, the CDR3 is TGCGCCAGCAGCTTGGGGGATCCAGGGATGGAGGGCTACACCTTC. Residues: CASSLGDPGMEGYTF.

This chain links TRBV19 with TRBJ2-1; 9 positions match TRBD2. The CDR3 consists of 14 residues. Losses at the gene ends were 7 bases for V and 4 bases for J; bases not matched to a gene: 5. CDR1 LNHDA and CDR2 SQIVND come from the germline V gene (reference sequence). The CDR3 loop reads CASKMSGGYNEQFF. The CDR3 DNA reads TGTGCCAGTAAGATGAGCGGGGGGTACAATGAGCAGTTCTTC. Full variable domain (remainder filled in from reference TRBV19 and TRBJ2-1): DGGITQSPKYLFRKEGQNVTLSCEQNLNHDAMYWYRQDPGQGLRLIYYSQIVNDFQKGDIAEGYSVSREKKESFPLTVTSAQKNPTAFYLCASKMSGGYNEQFFGPGTRLTVL.

The gene calls are TRBV7-8 and TRBJ1-5; D remains ambiguous. CDR1 and CDR2 from the germline V gene are SGHVS and FQNEAQ. The germline V and J ends were trimmed by 3 bases and 4 bases, with 10 bases remaining between them. The CDR3 is 14 residues long. As DNA, the CDR3 is TGTGCCAGCAGCTTGGGCCGGAATAATCAGCCCCAGCATTTT. Its protein is CASSLGRNNQPQHF.

The chain recombines TRBV18 with TRBJ1-5; weak D call: TRBD1 (5 bases). Trimming pared 4 bases from V and 5 bases from J, leaving 12 bases between. CDR1 and CDR2 from the germline V gene are KGHSH and LQKENI. The CDR3 runs to 14 residues. The CDR3 bases are TGTGCCAGCTCACGACAAGGGGACTATCAGCCCCAGCATTTT. Protein sequence: CASSRQGDYQPQHF.

The chain uses TRBV5-1 and TRBJ2-1; tentative D call: TRBD2 (5 bases). The CDR3 extends over 13 amino acids. The germline gives CDR1 SGHRS, CDR2 YFSETQ. V gave up 2 bases and J gave up 7 bases, with 10 bases separating them. The CDR3 bases are TGCGCCAGCAGCTTCGAGGGAAGGAATGAGCAGTTCTTC. Its translation is CASSFEGRNEQFF.

The chain links TRBV4-1 to TRBJ1-5; D is uncertain. Trimming removed 1 base at V and 4 bases at J, with 11 bases between. The CDR3 is 15 residues long. Germline V CDR1 and CDR2: MGHRA, YSYEKL. The CDR3 DNA sequence: TGCGCCAGCAGCCAAGGCTCGGGGAGGAATCAGCCCCAGCATTTT. Translated: CASSQGSGRNQPQHF.

DNA for the CDR3: TGTGCCAGCAGCCCCCTCGGTGGGGCTGGGTCTTTCTTT. Its protein is CASSPLGGAGSFF. The gene calls are TRBV5-8 and TRBJ1-1; D perhaps matches TRBD1 (5 bases). V lost 4 bases and J 12 bases, leaving 19 bases between the germline ends. There are 13 residues in the CDR3. The V gene's germline CDR1 is SGHTS and CDR2 YDEGEE.

A few counts support this clone. The chain couples TRBV6-5 to TRBJ1-4; TRBD1 aligns across 9 bases. Germline lookup yields CDR1 MNHEY and CDR2 SVGAGI. Trimming took 3 bases from V and 7 from J; bases not matched to a gene: 6. The CDR3 is made up of 15 amino acids. The CDR3 here is CASSYSGQGGEKLFF. CDR3 DNA: TGTGCCAGCAGTTATTCGGGACAGGGTGGTGAAAAACTGTTTTTT.

The chain uses TRBV2 and TRBJ1-1, with D uncertain. The V gene's germline CDR1 is SNHLY and CDR2 FYNNEI. This CDR3 contains 16 residues. The V end lost 2 bases, the J end lost 0 bases, and 13 bases lay between the germline ends. CDR3 protein: CASSEPRWQMNTEAFF. CDR3 nucleotides: TGTGCCAGCAGTGAACCAAGGTGGCAGATGAACACTGAAGCTTTCTTT.

This sequence joins TRBV5-6 and TRBJ2-1, with 14 bases matching TRBD2. This CDR3 comprises 16 residues. The V and J ends lost 3 bases and 12 bases, in that order; junction bases with no gene match: 11. CDR1 SGHDT and CDR2 YYEEEE come from the germline V gene. The CDR3 nucleotides read TGTGCCAGCAGCTCCCAGACTAGCGGGGGGGCCCGGGGGCAGTTCTTC. This translates into CASSSQTSGGARGQFF.

The chain is built from TRBV18 and TRBJ2-1; 7 nucleotides align to TRBD2. The length of the CDR3 is 17 residues. Germline CDR1 is KGHSH and CDR2 is LQKENI. V shed 4 bases, J shed 7 bases, and the junction held 16 bases outside the gene matches. DNA for the CDR3: TGTGCCAGCTCACATATCACCCCCACGACTAGCAGGAATGAGCAGTTCTTC. This sequence encodes CASSHITPTTSRNEQFF.

The gene calls are TRBV18 and TRBJ2-7; D remains unclear. CDR1 KGHSH and CDR2 LQKENI come from the germline V gene. There are 14 residues in the CDR3. V was clipped by 0 bases and J by 0 bases, with 6 bases between them. CDR3 nucleotide sequence: TGTGCCAGCTCACCACCCTTTTCCTCCTACGAGCAGTACTTC. It codes for CASSPPFSSYEQYF. Using reference TRBV18 and TRBJ2-7 for the parts outside the CDR3, the full variable domain is NAGVMQNPRHLVRRRGQEARLRCSPMKGHSHVYWYRQLPEEGLKFMVYLQKENIIDESGMPKERFSAEFPKEGPSILRIQQVVRGDSAAYFCASSPPFSSYEQYFGPGTRLTVT.

The chain carries TRBV29-1 and TRBJ2-3; D may be TRBD1 (6 bases). The CDR3 runs 13 residues. Germline V lookup: CDR1 SQVTM, CDR2 ANQGSEA. V lost 5 bases to trimming and J lost 2 bases, with 11 bases between them. The CDR3 nucleotides read TGCAGCGTTTATACAGGGTACACAGATACGCAGTATTTT. Its protein is CSVYTGYTDTQYF.

V gene TRBV6-1 combines with J gene TRBJ2-3; 8 bases map to TRBD2. V shed 7 bases, J shed 6 bases, and the junction held 12 bases outside the gene matches. This CDR3 has 15 residues. Per the germline V gene, CDR1 is MNHNS and CDR2 is SASEGT. CDR3 amino acids: CASILAGLIVDTQYF. The CDR3 bases are TGTGCCAGCATCCTAGCGGGCCTCATAGTGGATACGCAGTATTTT.

The chain is built from TRBV5-1 and TRBJ1-2, with 7 bases matching TRBD1. The CDR3 has 13 residues. Germline V gene sequence: CDR1 SGHRS, CDR2 YFSETQ. Trimming took 5 bases from V and 5 from J; bases not matched to a gene: 6. CDR3 amino acids: CASRRTGQYGYTF. CDR3 nucleotide sequence: TGCGCCAGCAGACGGACAGGCCAATATGGCTACACCTTC.

The chain is built from TRBV30 and TRBJ1-2; the D gene is possibly TRBD1 (5 bases). Deletions cut 0 bases from V and 7 bases from J, with 12 bases between. The CDR3 covers 13 residues. The germline V gene has CDR1 GTSNPN and CDR2 SVGIG (reference sequence). The CDR3 DNA follows: TGTGCCTGGAGTGTACTAGGAGGGGTTGGCTACACCTTC. It yields the protein CAWSVLGGVGYTF.